The next 24 T cell receptor beta chains were all read from a single sample in a study of cytomegalovirus exposure and HLA in healthy donors. Primers: 60 Vbeta forward and 13 Jbeta reverse. Here immunoSEQ multiplex PCR was the method, and the copy in TCRdb shows in-frame clones only, minus some. The data show 85,000 to 95,000 clones, under 9% seen once. The sample consisted of PBMCs. The receptors come from a man aged 45-65 years in good health and CMV-seronegative.

The J gene is TRBJ2-7, the V gene TRBV6-1, with D possibly matching TRBD2 (6 bases). The V gene's germline CDR1 is MNHNS and CDR2 SASEGT. The ends were cut back, 2 bases at V and 5 bases at J, with 13 bases in the middle. The CDR3 covers 14 residues. The CDR3 loop is CASSEFGEAHEQYF. CDR3 nucleotides: TGTGCCAGCAGTGAATTCGGGGAGGCCCACGAGCAGTACTTC.

V gene TRBV6-5 combines with J gene TRBJ2-2; possibly TRBD2 for D (6 bases). CDR1 MNHEY and CDR2 SVGAGI come from the germline V gene. CDR3 length equals 15 residues. V shed 0 bases and J shed 7 bases, with 12 bases lying between them. The CDR3 reads CASSYSVGGGGELFF. The DNA for the CDR3 is TGTGCCAGCAGTTACTCAGTCGGGGGAGGCGGGGAGCTGTTTTTT.

This clone showed up just a few times. This sequence joins TRBV7-8 and TRBJ2-2, with 9 bases fitting TRBD2. Unmatched junction bases numbered 2, after V lost 6 bases and J lost 0 bases. The V gene's germline CDR1 is SGHVS and CDR2 FQNEAQ. The CDR3 totals 15 residues. The CDR3 nucleotides read TGTGCCAGCAGGACTAGCGGAACGAACACCGGGGAGCTGTTTTTT. It specifies CASRTSGTNTGELFF.

This clone showed up just a few times. The V and J genes are TRBV18 and TRBJ1-1; 12 bases map to TRBD1. Losses at the gene ends were 5 bases for V and 0 bases for J; bases not matched to a gene: 1. Germline-derived CDR1 and CDR2 are KGHSH and LQKENI. The CDR3 loop spans 15 amino acids. Here the CDR3 reads CASSRDRGLNTEAFF. CDR3 coding DNA: TGTGCCAGCTCAAGGGACAGGGGGCTGAACACTGAAGCTTTCTTT. Combining the CDR3 with reference TRBV18 and TRBJ1-1 gives the whole variable domain NAGVMQNPRHLVRRRGQEARLRCSPMKGHSHVYWYRQLPEEGLKFMVYLQKENIIDESGMPKERFSAEFPKEGPSILRIQQVVRGDSAAYFCASSRDRGLNTEAFFGQGTRLTVV.

This clone was counted a few times. The chain is built from TRBV30 and TRBJ1-2, with TRBD1 matching 7 bases. In germline, CDR1 is GTSNPN, CDR2 SVGIG (reference sequence). The V gene end was trimmed by 1 base and the J gene end by 8 bases; junction bases not matched to a gene: 4. There are 12 residues in the CDR3. CDR3 DNA: TGTGCCTGGAGTGGAGGACAGGTCGGCTACACCTTC. It specifies CAWSGGQVGYTF.

This clone was picked up a small number of times. V is TRBV27 and J is TRBJ2-1; no reliable D call. The germline V gene has CDR1 MNHEY and CDR2 SMNVEV (reference sequence). V was pared by 5 bases and J by 8 bases, with 10 bases between. The CDR3 loop spans 12 amino acids. The CDR3 DNA follows: TGTGCCAGCAGTCCCTCCGTTCATGAGCAGTTCTTC. It codes for CASSPSVHEQFF.

This clone was counted only a few times. The chain employs TRBV10-3 and TRBJ1-1; D is perhaps TRBD1 (5 bases). CDR1 and CDR2 from the germline V gene are ENHRY and SYGVKD. Trimming shortened V by 10 bases and J by 1 base, and 10 bases separated the two germline ends. The CDR3 runs to 12 residues. As DNA, the CDR3 is TGTGCCAGCGGGACGCCGAACACTGAAGCTTTCTTT. This gives the protein CASGTPNTEAFF.

V usage is TRBV6-6 and J usage is TRBJ2-1; TRBD1 matches 10 bases. After removal of 10 bases from V and 5 bases from J, the junction contained 8 bases not matched to a gene. The CDR3 extends over 14 amino acids. From germline, CDR1 is MNHNY and CDR2 SVGAGI (reference sequence). CDR3 protein: CATAGQGRHNEQFF. The CDR3 DNA is TGTGCCACCGCGGGACAGGGGCGTCACAATGAGCAGTTCTTC.

This clone was seen a handful of times. This chain connects TRBV28 to TRBJ1-1; TRBD1 is a possible D gene (5 bases). Looked up from germline, CDR1 is MDHEN and CDR2 is SYDVKM. Trimming shortened V by 11 bases and J by 4 bases, and 14 bases separated the two germline ends. This CDR3 spans 12 amino acids. CDR3 nucleotide sequence: TGTGCCTTCAGCAAGGGACTCACTGAAGCTTTCTTT. As protein: CAFSKGLTEAFF.

This clone has more than one count but fewer than ten. The chain combines TRBV5-1 with TRBJ1-3, with D uncertain. The CDR3 is made up of 15 amino acids. V lost 0 bases and J lost 0, with 7 bases in between. Germline lookup yields CDR1 SGHRS and CDR2 YFSETQ. CDR3 in DNA: TGCGCCAGCAGCTTGGGACTGATCTCTGGAAACACCATATATTTT. This encodes CASSLGLISGNTIYF. Looking up the rest from reference TRBV5-1 and TRBJ1-3 gives the full variable domain: KAGVTQTPRYLIKTRGQQVTLSCSPISGHRSVSWYQQTPGQGLQFLFEYFSETQRNKGNFPGRFSGRQFSNSRSEMNVSTLELGDSALYLCASSLGLISGNTIYFGEGSWLTVV.

This clone showed up just a few times. The CDR3 loop is CASSRGTYNEQFF. DNA of the CDR3: TGTGCCAGCTCTCGAGGGACCTACAATGAGCAGTTCTTC. This chain connects TRBV18 to TRBJ2-1; the D gene is possibly TRBD2 (5 bases). This CDR3 region has 13 residues. The V end was cut by 6 bases, the J end by 2 bases, with 8 bases between. Germline V gene data show CDR1 as KGHSH and CDR2 as LQKENI.

The gene calls are TRBV4-3 and TRBJ1-1; a possible D gene is TRBD1 (6 bases). In germline, CDR1 is LGHNA, CDR2 YSLEER. The CDR3 contains 15 residues. The germline V and J ends were trimmed by 2 bases and 11 bases, with 21 bases remaining between them. The CDR3 DNA follows: TGCGCCAGCAGCCAAACCCTACAGGGCGTCCCGGGGGCTTTCTTT. Translation gives CASSQTLQGVPGAFF.

This clone occurred many times. DNA of the CDR3: TGTGCCAGGGAAGACAGTCCTAATTCACCCCTCCACTTT. As protein: CAREDSPNSPLHF. J is TRBJ1-6 and V is TRBV6-5; a weak D match, TRBD1 (5 bases). CDR3 size: 13 residues. CDR1 is MNHEY and CDR2 is SVGAGI in the germline V gene. The V end lost 9 bases, the J end lost 6 bases, and 12 bases lay between the germline ends.

In this sample, this clone turned up a few times. This chain joins TRBV28 and TRBJ1-4, with a weak D call TRBD1 (6 bases). V was trimmed by 7 bases and J by 5 bases, leaving 26 bases between them. This CDR3 is built from 18 residues. CDR1 and CDR2 from the germline V gene are MDHEN and SYDVKM. The CDR3, as DNA: TGTGCCAGCACAACGAGTGCGGGGCGCGGGGGCCCGAATGAAAAACTGTTTTTT. This translates into CASTTSAGRGGPNEKLFF.

This clone has more than one count but fewer than ten. V and J are TRBV5-4 and TRBJ2-5; 8 nucleotides match TRBD2. Trimming at V came to 0 bases and at J to 4 bases, leaving 5 bases not matched to a gene. The CDR3 loop spans 15 amino acids. Germline CDR1 and CDR2: SGHNT and YYREEE (reference sequence). The DNA for the CDR3 is TGTGCCAGCAGCTTGGCCGGGGGGGGCGGAGAGACCCAGTACTTC. The encoded protein is CASSLAGGGGETQYF.

A single count supports this clone. The V call is TRBV6-5, the J call TRBJ2-5; D might be TRBD2 (6 bases). The J call may be faulty, since TRBJ2-7 better matches the DNA end. The CDR3 runs 14 residues. Germline V gives CDR1 MNHEY, CDR2 SVGAGI. Written as DNA, the CDR3 is TGTGCCAGCAGTTACTTCGGGGGAACCTACGAGCAGTACTTC. This translates into CASSYFGGTYEQYF.

This clone showed up just once. The chain recombines TRBV6-1 with TRBJ1-3; D is possibly TRBD1 (6 bases). The V and J ends lost 5 bases and 1 base respectively, with 12 bases between them. CDR1 MNHNS and CDR2 SASEGT come from the germline V gene. The CDR3 has 15 residues. This CDR3 is CASSISQGSGNTIYF. The CDR3 DNA reads as TGTGCCAGCAGTATTTCTCAGGGGTCTGGAAACACCATATATTTT.

The table lists this clone with a few counts. CDR3 protein: CASSLDGQNTGELFF. CDR3 bases: TGCGCCAGCAGCCTGGACGGACAGAACACCGGGGAGCTGTTTTTT. The rearrangement uses TRBV5-1 and TRBJ2-2; D may be TRBD1 (5 bases). There are 15 residues in the CDR3. The germline V gene encodes CDR1 SGHRS and CDR2 YFSETQ. The ends were cut back, 4 bases at V and 1 base at J, with 11 bases in the middle.

V and J are TRBV28 and TRBJ2-7; tentative D call: TRBD1 (5 bases). V was clipped by 6 bases and J by 7 bases, with 13 bases between them. Germline V gene sequence: CDR1 MDHEN, CDR2 SYDVKM. The CDR3 has 12 amino acids. Here the CDR3 reads CASRRTRQEQYF. The CDR3 coding sequence is TGTGCCAGCAGACGAACCCGACAGGAGCAGTACTTC.

The chain recombines TRBV28 with TRBJ2-7; a weak D match, TRBD1 (6 bases). Germline assignment: CDR1 MDHEN and CDR2 SYDVKM. CDR3 length: 12 residues. Trimming took off 5 bases at V and 6 bases at J, with 11 bases between the two ends. The CDR3 DNA reads TGTGCCAGCAGTGGGGGCTGGGTCGAGCAGTACTTC. The encoded protein is CASSGGWVEQYF.

The chain uses TRBV19 and TRBJ2-1, with 7 bases lining up with TRBD1. Germline-derived CDR1 and CDR2 are LNHDA and SQIVND (reference sequence). The CDR3 is 15 residues long. The trim removed 7 bases at V and 0 bases at J, leaving 6 bases unmatched. CDR3 nucleotides: TGTGCCAGTAACCCGGACAGGAGCTCCTACAATGAGCAGTTCTTC. Its translation is CASNPDRSSYNEQFF.

This clone was observed a few times. V is TRBV5-1 and J is TRBJ2-1; a weak D match, TRBD2 (5 bases). Germline loops: CDR1 SGHRS, CDR2 YFSETQ. Trimming removed 4 bases at V and 4 bases at J, with 9 bases between. There are 13 residues in the CDR3. CDR3 bases: TGCGCCAGCAGCCAAACTAGTTACAATGAGCAGTTCTTC. This translates into CASSQTSYNEQFF.

Only a few counts were recorded for this clone. This chain joins TRBV5-1 and TRBJ1-1, with D tentatively TRBD1 (6 bases). CDR3 length: 16 residues. The V end was cut by 0 bases, the J end by 3 bases, with 15 bases between. In germline, CDR1 is SGHRS, CDR2 YFSETQ. The CDR3 DNA is TGCGCCAGCAGCTTGGGGTTTACAGGGCTGGACACTGAAGCTTTCTTT. Its translation is CASSLGFTGLDTEAFF.

The V call is TRBV19, the J call TRBJ1-3, with D perhaps TRBD1 (5 bases). The CDR3 consists of 16 residues. V was clipped by 8 bases and J by 2 bases, with 19 bases between them. Germline V gene sequence: CDR1 LNHDA, CDR2 SQIVND (reference sequence). The CDR3 spells CASYALPTGTGNTIYF. The CDR3 nucleotides are TGTGCCAGTTATGCATTACCTACAGGAACTGGAAACACCATATATTTT.